Each of the 26 T cell receptor beta chains below was sequenced from the same sample in a study of response to subunit inactivated influenza vaccine. Using its own MiXCR run on the RT-PCR reads, TCRdb lists one record per CDR3 protein. Of some 540,000 distinct CDR3 sequences in the sample, around 21% were seen once. A further study also used this sample, focusing on T cells expressing NK-cell markers. Turning to that study: TCR beta cDNA was made by 5'RACE template switching with UMIs.

Here the sequenced sample was CD4+ T cells sorted from PBMCs, taken roughly 12 days after vaccination. The receptors come from a man aged 50-59 years who received an inactivated influenza vaccine.

With regard to this clonotype: Given a much more abundant clone one base away, this may be a read error. The chain joins TRBV10-3 to TRBJ2-1; D may match TRBD1 or TRBD2 (5 bases each). The V end lost 4 bases, the J end lost 7 bases, and 14 bases lay between the germline ends. The CDR3 contains 14 residues. Germline values: CDR1 ENHRY, CDR2 SYGVKD. The chain's CDR3 is CAISGSRGKNEQFF. The CDR3 DNA sequence: TGTGCCATCAGTGGGTCACGGGGCAAGAATGAGCAGTTCTTC.

J is TRBJ1-2 and V is TRBV7-9; D gene ambiguous. The germline V and J ends were trimmed by 3 bases and 7 bases, with 9 bases remaining between them. The CDR3 runs 12 residues. The germline gives CDR1 SEHNR, CDR2 FQNEAQ (reference sequence). The CDR3 loop reads CASSFPLSGYTF. For the CDR3, the DNA is TGTGCCAGCAGCTTCCCCCTGAGTGGCTACACCTTC.

This clonotype was counted many times. V is TRBV2 and J is TRBJ2-1, with a weak D call TRBD2 (6 bases). Germline V gene lookup returns CDR1 SNHLY and CDR2 FYNNEI. V was cut by 1 base and J by 5 bases, with 12 bases left in between. CDR3 length equals 15 residues. This CDR3 reads CASSEGLALNNEQFF. CDR3 in DNA: TGTGCCAGCAGTGAAGGCCTAGCGCTTAACAATGAGCAGTTCTTC.

The DNA of the CDR3 is TGCAGTGCTAGAGATCATAACATTTACGCCGACAGGGGCTATGGCTACACCTTC. This codes for CSARDHNIYADRGYGYTF. The chain recombines TRBV20-1 with TRBJ1-2; TRBD1 matches 8 bases. Looked up from germline, CDR1 is DFQATT and CDR2 is SNEGSKA (reference sequence). Trimming at V came to 0 bases and at J to 4 bases, leaving 16 bases not matched to a gene. This CDR3 spans 18 amino acids.

This clonotype has a handful of counts. This sequence joins TRBV5-4 and TRBJ2-1; D unresolved. V gave up 1 base and J gave up 6 bases, with 5 bases separating them. CDR1 and CDR2 (germline): SGHNT, YYREEE (reference sequence). The CDR3 spans 12 residues. Written as DNA, the CDR3 is TGTGCCAGCAGCTTGCCTAGCAATGAGCAGTTCTTC. This gives the protein CASSLPSNEQFF.

The V gene is TRBV7-2, the J gene TRBJ2-5, with D unclear. Per germline, CDR1 SGHTA and CDR2 FQGNSA. The V end was cut by 6 bases, the J end by 5 bases, with 13 bases between. The CDR3 consists of 13 residues. The CDR3 here is CASRPELGETQYF. CDR3 bases: TGTGCCAGCAGACCGGAACTGGGGGAGACCCAGTACTTC.

This chain uses TRBV10-3 with TRBJ1-1, with a weak D call TRBD1 (6 bases). Germline V lookup: CDR1 ENHRY, CDR2 SYGVKD. V was cut by 4 bases and J by 4 bases, with 10 bases left in between. The CDR3 is made up of 13 amino acids. CDR3 in amino acids: CAISGQGTTEAFF. Written as DNA, the CDR3 is TGTGCCATCAGTGGTCAGGGGACCACTGAAGCTTTCTTT.

This clonotype came up a few times. The V and J genes are TRBV4-3 and TRBJ2-2; the D is unclear. Germline values: CDR1 LGHNA, CDR2 YSLEER. The CDR3 is 16 amino acids. V was clipped by 0 bases and J by 6 bases, with 14 bases between them. CDR3: CASSQEPLDSPGELFF. DNA of the CDR3: TGCGCCAGCAGCCAAGAACCTCTAGACTCCCCCGGGGAGCTGTTTTTT.

The chain joins TRBV7-9 to TRBJ2-1; D is undetermined. V lost 7 bases and J lost 1, with 11 bases in between. The CDR3 contains 14 residues. CDR1 is SEHNR and CDR2 is FQNEAQ in the germline V gene (reference sequence). CDR3 DNA: TGTGCCAGCAACCCGGACGAATCCTACAATGAGCAGTTCTTC. It encodes CASNPDESYNEQFF.

This clonotype turned up a few times. J is TRBJ2-1 and V is TRBV20-1, with TRBD2 matching 8 bases. With V trimmed by 0 bases and J by 0 bases, 13 bases remained unmatched. The germline V gene encodes CDR1 DFQATT and CDR2 SNEGSKA (reference sequence). The CDR3 length is 19 residues. The CDR3 is CSARDIARAGGSSYNEQFF. CDR3 nucleotide sequence: TGCAGTGCTAGAGATATTGCTAGGGCGGGAGGAAGCTCCTACAATGAGCAGTTCTTC.

This clonotype was observed a few times. The chain employs TRBV12-3 or TRBV12-4 and TRBJ2-7, with D perhaps assigned TRBD1 or TRBD2 (5 bases each). Trimming stripped 0 bases from V and 6 bases from J, with 9 bases between. There are 13 residues in the CDR3. The CDR3 coding sequence is TGTGCCAGCAGTTTAGCCCGGGACGGCGAGCAGTACTTC. This sequence encodes CASSLARDGEQYF.

This clonotype appeared a few times. The chain links TRBV12-3 or TRBV12-4 to TRBJ1-2, with D tentatively TRBD1 (6 bases). The germline V and J ends were trimmed by 3 bases and 7 bases, with 15 bases remaining between them. The length of the CDR3 is 14 residues. CDR3 nucleotides: TGTGCCAGCAGTTTTTTTGGGGGCGGACTTGGCTACACCTTC. It specifies CASSFFGGGLGYTF.

The rearrangement links TRBV3-1 to TRBJ2-1; 8 nucleotides align to TRBD1. Trimming at V came to 4 bases and at J to 12 bases, leaving 5 bases not matched to a gene. From germline, CDR1 is LGHDT and CDR2 YNNKEL (reference sequence). The CDR3 runs to 12 residues. The DNA of the CDR3 is TGTGCCAGCAGCCCGGGGACAGGAACGCAGTTCTTC. It is translated as CASSPGTGTQFF.

This clonotype has more than one count but fewer than ten. This rearrangement joins TRBV5-1 to TRBJ1-2; 8 positions agree with TRBD1. V trimming: 1 base; J trimming: 5 bases; junction bases outside the gene matches: 4. This CDR3 comprises 14 residues. Germline V gene data show CDR1 as SGHRS and CDR2 as YFSETQ. CDR3 sequence (DNA): TGCGCCAGCAGCTTGTCCGGACAGGGATATGGCTACACCTTC. As protein: CASSLSGQGYGYTF.

This clonotype was picked up a small number of times. This chain connects TRBV20-1 to TRBJ1-6; TRBD1 agrees at 7 bases. Germline CDR1 DFQATT, CDR2 SNEGSKA (reference sequence). The CDR3 contains 13 residues. The junction had 9 bases not matched to a gene; V was cut back by 7 bases and J by 9 bases. The CDR3 region is CSVRHRGSSPLHF. In nucleotides, the CDR3 is TGCAGTGTCAGACACAGGGGTAGTTCACCCCTCCACTTT.

The J gene is TRBJ2-7, the V gene TRBV2, with D perhaps TRBD2 (6 bases). The CDR3 has 14 amino acids. The V end lost 4 bases, the J end lost 2 bases, and 12 bases lay between the germline ends. CDR1 is SNHLY, CDR2 FYNNEI, per germline. The CDR3: CASSGGTYPYEQYF. For the CDR3, the DNA is TGTGCCAGCAGTGGTGGGACTTACCCCTACGAGCAGTACTTC.

The chain is built from TRBV5-1 and TRBJ2-7, with TRBD2 identical over 8 bases. Germline trimming cut 0 bases from V and 3 bases from J; bases unmatched to any gene: 5. Germline-derived CDR1 and CDR2 are SGHRS and YFSETQ. CDR3 length: 15 amino acids. The CDR3 nucleotides read TGCGCCAGCAGCTTGGACCCGGGGGGGATCTACGAGCAGTACTTC. This codes for CASSLDPGGIYEQYF.

The chain is built from TRBV7-2 and TRBJ2-7; D assignment may be TRBD1 or TRBD2 (5 bases each). The CDR3 is 15 amino acids. The germline V gene has CDR1 SGHTA and CDR2 FQGNSA. Trimming left V 2 bases short and J 2 bases short, with 13 bases between. In nucleotides, the CDR3 is TGTGCCAGCAGCTTATCATCGCCGGGACCCTACGAGCAGTACTTC. Protein sequence: CASSLSSPGPYEQYF. The variable domain in full, with the rest retrieved from reference TRBV7-2 and TRBJ2-7, is GAGVSQSPSNKVTEKGKDVELRCDPISGHTALYWYRQSLGQGLEFLIYFQGNSAPDKSGLPSDRFSAERTGGSVSTLTIQRTQQEDSAVYLCASSLSSPGPYEQYFGPGTRLTVT.

The V and J genes are TRBV5-6 and TRBJ1-2; D call uncertain. Trimming removed 0 bases from V and 6 bases from J, with 6 bases in between. The CDR3 extends over 12 amino acids. Germline lookup yields CDR1 SGHDT and CDR2 YYEEEE. CDR3 sequence: CASSLAGDGYTF. The CDR3 bases are TGTGCCAGCAGCTTGGCCGGGGATGGCTACACCTTC.

Notes on this clonotype: A junction end diverges from the germline sequence, so it may reflect a read error. The gene calls are TRBV7-2 and TRBJ1-5; no clear D. The germline CDR1 and CDR2 sequences are SGHTA and FQGNSA. The CDR3 runs to 15 residues. This chain's CDR3 is CASSYTTGSNQTQHF. DNA of the CDR3: TGTGCCAGCAGCTACACCACTGGGAGCAATCAGACCCAGCATTTT. Combining the CDR3 with reference TRBV7-2 and TRBJ1-5 gives the whole variable domain GAGVSQSPSNKVTEKGKDVELRCDPISGHTALYWYRQSLGQGLEFLIYFQGNSAPDKSGLPSDRFSAERTGGSVSTLTIQRTQQEDSAVYLCASSYTTGSNQTQHFGDGTRLSIL.

The CDR3 protein is CSAAGTVNSPLHF. The CDR3 DNA follows: TGCAGTGCTGCCGGGACAGTAAATTCACCCCTCCACTTT. The V gene is TRBV20-1, the J gene TRBJ1-6; 7 bases fit TRBD1. With V trimmed by 5 bases and J by 7 bases, 5 bases remained unmatched. The CDR3 has 13 residues. The germline gives CDR1 DFQATT, CDR2 SNEGSKA (reference sequence).

There are a few counts of this clonotype. CDR3 loop: CASSFQGQETQYF. CDR3 nucleotides: TGTGCCAGCAGCTTCCAGGGACAAGAGACCCAGTACTTC. This chain uses TRBV5-6 with TRBJ2-5, with D tentatively TRBD1 (5 bases). Germline-derived CDR1 and CDR2 are SGHDT and YYEEEE. The CDR3 loop spans 13 amino acids. V was cut by 2 bases and J by 2 bases, with 7 bases left in between. Variable domain in full (rest from reference TRBV5-6 and TRBJ2-5): DAGVTQSPTHLIKTRGQQVTLRCSPKSGHDTVSWYQQALGQGPQFIFQYYEEEERQRGNFPDRFSGHQFPNYSSELNVNALLLGDSALYLCASSFQGQETQYFGPGTRLLVL.

This clonotype was counted a few times. This rearrangement joins TRBV29-1 to TRBJ2-2, with a tentative D call TRBD1 (5 bases). The germline V gene encodes CDR1 SQVTM and CDR2 ANQGSEA. V lost 7 bases and J lost 8, with 20 bases in between. The CDR3 is 14 amino acids. For the CDR3, the DNA is TGCAGCGCCTCCTTAAGGGGTATTTCAGGGGAGCTGTTTTTT. Translated, it gives CSASLRGISGELFF.

This clonotype is termed medium-sized. The V and J genes are TRBV29-1 and TRBJ2-3; 14 bases align to TRBD2. The CDR3 is 15 residues long. The germline V gene encodes CDR1 SQVTM and CDR2 ANQGSEA. V shed 3 bases and J 5 bases; nucleotides not matched to a gene: 4. The CDR3 loop reads CSVEGLAGAIDTQYF. The DNA of the CDR3 is TGCAGCGTTGAGGGACTAGCGGGAGCAATAGATACGCAGTATTTT.

The chain links TRBV3-1 to TRBJ2-1; the D gene could be TRBD1 or TRBD2 (7 bases each). CDR1 is LGHDT, CDR2 YNNKEL, per germline (reference sequence). The CDR3 contains 15 residues. The V gene lost 2 bases and the J gene lost 6 bases, with 14 bases spanning the gap. This CDR3 is CASSQLTGRGNEQFF. The CDR3 nucleotides are TGTGCCAGCAGCCAACTGACAGGGAGGGGCAATGAGCAGTTCTTC.

This chain uses TRBV24-1 with TRBJ2-5, with D perhaps matching TRBD1 (6 bases). The CDR3 is 13 residues long. Germline V lookup: CDR1 KGHDR, CDR2 SFDVKD. The V end was cut by 4 bases, the J end by 3 bases, with 8 bases between. CDR3 sequence (DNA): TGTGCCACCAGTGACGGACAGAAAGAGACCCAGTACTTC. Protein: CATSDGQKETQYF.